Sequencing of this TCR beta chain was carried out in a study of blood T cell repertoires in COVID-19. Original processing methods: Amplification of reference gene primers was used by the study to estimate nucleated cell counts. Profiled with immunoSEQ multiplex PCR; TCRdb holds only in-frame clones, not every one. D and trimming come from the DNA, and the V and J calls and clone size come from that table. This table has more than 85,000 clones, approximately 90% appearing once. CDR3 length: 15 residues. The junction had 5 bases not matched to a gene; V was cut back by 6 bases and J by 4 bases. Germline values: CDR1 MNHEY, CDR2 SVGAGI.

The chain combines TRBV6-5 with TRBJ2-1; TRBD2 matches at 11 bases. The clonotype originates from a woman aged 50 to 60 with acute or convalescent COVID-19. The sequenced sample was peripheral blood. CDR3 nucleotides: TGTGCCAGCAGGGCCAGGACTAGCGGGTACAATGAGCAGTTCTTC. This encodes CASRARTSGYNEQFF.